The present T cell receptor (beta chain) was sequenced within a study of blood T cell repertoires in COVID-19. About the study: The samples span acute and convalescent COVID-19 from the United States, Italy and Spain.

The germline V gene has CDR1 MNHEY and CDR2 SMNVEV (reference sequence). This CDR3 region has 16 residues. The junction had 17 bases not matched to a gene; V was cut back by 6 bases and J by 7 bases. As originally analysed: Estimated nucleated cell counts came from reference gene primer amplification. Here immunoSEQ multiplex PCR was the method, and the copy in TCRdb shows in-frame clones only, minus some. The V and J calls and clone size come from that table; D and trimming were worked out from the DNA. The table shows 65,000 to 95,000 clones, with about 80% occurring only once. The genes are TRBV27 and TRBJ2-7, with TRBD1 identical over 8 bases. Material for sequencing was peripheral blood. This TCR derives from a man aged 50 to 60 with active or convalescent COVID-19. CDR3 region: CASRLRTGNYLGEQYF. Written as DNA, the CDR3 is TGTGCCAGCAGACTTAGGACAGGGAATTATTTGGGGGAGCAGTACTTC.